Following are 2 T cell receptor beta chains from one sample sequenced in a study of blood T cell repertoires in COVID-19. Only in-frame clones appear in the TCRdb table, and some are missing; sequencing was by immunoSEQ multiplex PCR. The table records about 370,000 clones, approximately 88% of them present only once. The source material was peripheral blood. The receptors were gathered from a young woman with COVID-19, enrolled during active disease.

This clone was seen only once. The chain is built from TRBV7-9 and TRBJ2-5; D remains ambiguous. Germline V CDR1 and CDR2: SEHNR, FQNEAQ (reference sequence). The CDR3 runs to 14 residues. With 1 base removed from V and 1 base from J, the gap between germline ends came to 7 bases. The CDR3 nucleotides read TGTGCCAGCAGCTTAGGCAGGTTCCAAGAGACCCAGTACTTC. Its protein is CASSLGRFQETQYF.

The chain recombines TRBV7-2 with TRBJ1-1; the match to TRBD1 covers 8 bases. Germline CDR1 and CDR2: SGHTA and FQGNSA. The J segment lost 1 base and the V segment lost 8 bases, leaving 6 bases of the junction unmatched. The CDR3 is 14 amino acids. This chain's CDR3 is CASLQGQENTEAFF. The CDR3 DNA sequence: TGTGCCAGCCTACAGGGACAGGAGAACACTGAAGCTTTCTTT.